This is a list of T cell receptor beta chains from one sample in a study of CD8+CD57+ T cells in acquired aplastic anemia. From the reads, TCRdb called clonotypes with MiXCR, one entry per CDR3 protein. The data hold about 18,000 distinct CDR3 sequences, with 30% to 45% observed a single time. Material: CD8+CD57+ T cells sorted from PBMCs. The origin of the receptors is a human donor with aplastic anemia. Both conserved end residues are part of each CDR3. A D gene is named only where the DNA matches it firmly. Expanded clones get a size class; other rows say once, few or many, or leave the size out.

V gene: TRBV20-1; D gene: TRBD1; J gene: TRBJ2-1; clone size: NA; CDR3 length: 14; CDR3 DNA: TGCAGTGCTAGAGGGGGGCACAGGGGGAATGAGCAGTTCTTC; CDR3 protein: CSARGGHRGNEQFF
V gene: TRBV12-3/TRBV12-4; D gene: TRBD1; J gene: TRBJ2-7; clone size: NA; CDR3 length: 15; CDR3 DNA: TGTGCCAGCAGTCCTGGGACAGCTAGTTCCTACGAGCAGTACTTC; CDR3 protein: CASSPGTASSYEQYF
V gene: TRBV20-1; D gene: NA; J gene: TRBJ2-1; clone size: few; CDR3 length: 11; CDR3 DNA: TGCAGTGCCACAGGTTTCGATGAGCAGTTCTTC; CDR3 protein: CSATGFDEQFF
V gene: TRBV9; D gene: NA; J gene: TRBJ1-2; clone size: NA; CDR3 length: 12; CDR3 DNA: TGTGCCAGCAGCGTAGCATACTATGGCTACACCTTC; CDR3 protein: CASSVAYYGYTF
V gene: TRBV12-3/TRBV12-4; D gene: TRBD1; J gene: TRBJ1-1; clone size: NA; CDR3 length: 11; CDR3 DNA: TGTGCCAACCACAGGGGCGCTGAAGCTTTCTTT; CDR3 protein: CANHRGAEAFF
V gene: TRBV4-1; D gene: TRBD1; J gene: TRBJ2-5; clone size: NA; CDR3 length: 16; CDR3 DNA: TGCGCCAGCAGCCAAGATCCTGACAGGGTGGATGAGACCCAGTACTTC; CDR3 protein: CASSQDPDRVDETQYF
V gene: TRBV20-1; D gene: NA; J gene: TRBJ2-7; clone size: NA; CDR3 length: 12; CDR3 DNA: TGCAGTGCTAGTAGGGGGGCGGACGAGCAGTACTTC; CDR3 protein: CSASRGADEQYF
V gene: TRBV7-3; D gene: NA; J gene: TRBJ2-1; clone size: few; CDR3 length: 14; CDR3 DNA: TGTGCCAGCAGCCAATTAGGCTCCTACAATGAGCAGTTCTTC; CDR3 protein: CASSQLGSYNEQFF
V gene: TRBV2; D gene: NA; J gene: TRBJ1-2; clone size: few; CDR3 length: 14; CDR3 DNA: TGTGCCAGCAAACAGGACAGAACTAACTATGGCTACACCTTC; CDR3 protein: CASKQDRTNYGYTF
V gene: TRBV12-3/TRBV12-4; D gene: TRBD2; J gene: TRBJ2-1; clone size: many; CDR3 length: 14; CDR3 DNA: TGTGCCAGCAGTTTAGTAGTAGCGGGGATTGAGCAGTTCTTC; CDR3 protein: CASSLVVAGIEQFF
V gene: TRBV7-8; D gene: NA; J gene: TRBJ2-1; clone size: few; CDR3 length: 13; CDR3 DNA: TGTGCCAGCAGCTTTGCGGGTTGGGATGAGCAGTTCTTC; CDR3 protein: CASSFAGWDEQFF
V gene: TRBV12-3/TRBV12-4; D gene: NA; J gene: TRBJ1-2; clone size: NA; CDR3 length: 13; CDR3 DNA: TGTGCCAGCAGTCCCGGGATGGGGGGTGGCTACACCTTC; CDR3 protein: CASSPGMGGGYTF
V gene: TRBV12-3/TRBV12-4; D gene: TRBD2; J gene: TRBJ2-3; clone size: NA; CDR3 length: 14; CDR3 DNA: TGTGCCAGCAGTTACGGGGGGGCCACAGATACGCAGTATTTT; CDR3 protein: CASSYGGATDTQYF
V gene: TRBV15; D gene: TRBD1; J gene: TRBJ1-4; clone size: NA; CDR3 length: 14; CDR3 DNA: TGTGCCACCAGACAGGACAGGAAGGACGAAAAACTGTTTTTT; CDR3 protein: CATRQDRKDEKLFF
V gene: TRBV10-1; D gene: NA; J gene: TRBJ2-2; clone size: many; CDR3 length: 13; CDR3 DNA: TGCGCCAGCAGTGCTGGGTCCTCCGGGGAGCTGTTTTTT; CDR3 protein: CASSAGSSGELFF
V gene: TRBV2; D gene: NA; J gene: TRBJ2-7; clone size: NA; CDR3 length: 15; CDR3 DNA: TGTGCCAGCTGTAACGCAGGGACCGGTAACTACGAGCAGTACTTC; CDR3 protein: CASCNAGTGNYEQYF
V gene: TRBV27; D gene: NA; J gene: TRBJ2-3; clone size: many; CDR3 length: 14; CDR3 DNA: TGTGCCAGCAGTTTGGGACTTTGGCCAGATACGCAGTATTTT; CDR3 protein: CASSLGLWPDTQYF
V gene: TRBV29-1; D gene: NA; J gene: TRBJ2-7; clone size: NA; CDR3 length: 15; CDR3 DNA: TGCAGCGTTGAAAATTCAGGACAGCCTCCTTACGAGCAGTACTTC; CDR3 protein: CSVENSGQPPYEQYF
V gene: TRBV9; D gene: NA; J gene: TRBJ2-1; clone size: NA; CDR3 length: 11; CDR3 DNA: TGTGCCAGCAGCGGGTACAATGAGCAGTTCTTC; CDR3 protein: CASSGYNEQFF
V gene: TRBV5-8; D gene: NA; J gene: TRBJ1-5; clone size: NA; CDR3 length: 14; CDR3 DNA: TGTGCCAGCAGCCCGGGGAGGGGAGTGGGTCCCCAGCATTTT; CDR3 protein: CASSPGRGVGPQHF
V gene: TRBV19; D gene: NA; J gene: TRBJ2-3; clone size: few; CDR3 length: 15; CDR3 DNA: TGTGCCAGTACCCCAGGGTCCGCTAGCACAGATACGCAGTATTTT; CDR3 protein: CASTPGSASTDTQYF
V gene: TRBV15; D gene: TRBD1; J gene: TRBJ2-1; clone size: NA; CDR3 length: 16; CDR3 DNA: TGTGCCACCAGCAGCTCCAGGTCGGGACAGGGGCTTGAGCAGTTCTTC; CDR3 protein: CATSSSRSGQGLEQFF
V gene: TRBV7-9; D gene: TRBD1; J gene: TRBJ2-5; clone size: few; CDR3 length: 13; CDR3 DNA: TGTGCCAGCAGCCCAGGGGGCATCGAGACCCAGTACTTC; CDR3 protein: CASSPGGIETQYF